This TCR beta chain was sequenced for a study of T cells in Graves' hyperthyroidism and ophthalmopathy. Points from the study as a whole: Ophthalmopathy cases were set apart from stable hyperthyroidism by a 13 V-J model.

About this clonotype: Its matching antigen is unknown.

This CDR3 region has 16 residues. Trimming at V came to 2 bases and at J to 2 bases, leaving 5 bases not matched to a gene. CDR1 is SEHNR, CDR2 FQNEAQ, per germline (reference sequence). Among ophthalmopathy patients, the Clinical Activity Score reached at least 3, the NOSPECS grade reached at least 4, and duration remained under 3 months. RNA transcripts gave rise to amplified TCR beta CDR3 regions. With the HTBI primer set, the TCR CDR3 went through a first round of RT-PCR. TCRdb independently ran MiXCR on the multiplex PCR reads; one entry per CDR3 protein. The sample yields about 400,000 distinct CDR3 sequences, about 15% seen once.

The origin of this receptor is a young man with Graves' ophthalmopathy. Material for sequencing was blood. J is TRBJ2-5 and V is TRBV7-9; TRBD1 agrees at 10 bases. CDR3 in amino acids: CASSLNLGQGQETQYF. Written as DNA, the CDR3 is TGTGCCAGCAGCTTAAACTTGGGACAGGGGCAAGAGACCCAGTACTTC.